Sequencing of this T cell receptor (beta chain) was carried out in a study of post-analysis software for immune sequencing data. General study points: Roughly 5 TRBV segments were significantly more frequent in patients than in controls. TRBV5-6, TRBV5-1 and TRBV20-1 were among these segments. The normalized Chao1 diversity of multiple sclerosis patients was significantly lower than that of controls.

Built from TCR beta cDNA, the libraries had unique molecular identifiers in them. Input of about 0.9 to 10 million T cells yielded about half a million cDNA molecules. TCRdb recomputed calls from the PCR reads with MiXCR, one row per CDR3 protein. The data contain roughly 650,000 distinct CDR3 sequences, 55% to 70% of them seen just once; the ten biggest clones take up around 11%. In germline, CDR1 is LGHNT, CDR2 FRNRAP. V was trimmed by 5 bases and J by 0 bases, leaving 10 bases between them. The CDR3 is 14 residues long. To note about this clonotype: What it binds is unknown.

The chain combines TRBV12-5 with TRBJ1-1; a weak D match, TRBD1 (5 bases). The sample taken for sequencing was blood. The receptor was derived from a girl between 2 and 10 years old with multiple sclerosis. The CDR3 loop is CASGPWTLNTEAFF. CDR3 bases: TGTGCTAGTGGTCCTTGGACACTGAACACTGAAGCTTTCTTT. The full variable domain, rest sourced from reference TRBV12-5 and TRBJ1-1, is DARVTQTPRHKVTEMGQEVTMRCQPILGHNTVFWYRQTMMQGLELLAYFRNRAPLDDSGMPKDRFSAEMPDATLATLKIQPSEPRDSAVYFCASGPWTLNTEAFFGQGTRLTVV.